The subject of this entry is one T cell receptor (beta chain). This sample was included in a study of OX40 agonist ivuxolimab in advanced cancers. Sequencing was performed with immunoSEQ multiplex PCR; in TCRdb, only in-frame clones are kept and a portion is missing. The sample yields nearly 45,000 clones, around 84% seen once. The CDR3 is made up of 12 amino acids. The ends were cut back, 3 bases at V and 6 bases at J, with 8 bases in the middle. Germline CDR1 and CDR2: LNHDA and SQIVND (reference sequence). The chain couples TRBV19 to TRBJ1-2; a possible D gene is TRBD1 (6 bases). Material: CD4+ or CD8+ T cells sorted from blood, obtained in a trial of the OX40 agonist ivuxolimab. The source of this sequence is an adult with an advanced solid tumor such as melanoma, head and neck, liver or kidney cancer. CDR3 nucleotide sequence: TGTGCCAGTAGTATTCCAGGGGATGGCTACACCTTC. As protein: CASSIPGDGYTF.